These 32 T cell receptor beta chains originate from one sample sequenced in a study of cytomegalovirus exposure and HLA in healthy donors. The PCR ran on 60 Vbeta and 13 Jbeta primers. Sequencing used immunoSEQ multiplex PCR; TCRdb keeps in-frame clones, though not all of them. The repertoire holds around 150,000 clones, with roughly 78% as singletons. Source material: PBMCs. The receptors were sampled from a man between 35 and 55 years old in good health and CMV-seropositive.

This clone was observed a few times. CDR3 nucleotide sequence: TGTGCCATCAGGGTGGGGGCCCCTGAGGAGACCCAGTACTTC. This gives the protein CAIRVGAPEETQYF. The rearrangement joins TRBV10-3 to TRBJ2-5, with D perhaps TRBD1 (6 bases). V was cut by 6 bases and J by 5 bases, with 16 bases left in between. The germline V gene has CDR1 ENHRY and CDR2 SYGVKD. The CDR3 consists of 14 residues.

V usage is TRBV2 and J usage is TRBJ1-2, with TRBD1 matching 7 bases. The CDR3 is 12 residues long. Germline V lookup: CDR1 SNHLY, CDR2 FYNNEI. J gave up 7 bases and V 6 bases, and 5 bases lay outside the gene matches. The CDR3 here is CASRTGQGGYTF. The CDR3 bases are TGTGCCAGCAGGACAGGGCAAGGTGGCTACACCTTC. Together with reference TRBV2 and TRBJ1-2, the CDR3 gives the full variable domain: EPEVTQTPSHQVTQMGQEVILRCVPISNHLYFYWYRQILGQKVEFLVSFYNNEISEKSEIFDDQFSVERPDGSNFTLKIRSTKLEDSAMYFCASRTGQGGYTFGSGTRLTVV.

The CDR3 spells CASSLLAGGQADTQYF. CDR3 sequence (DNA): TGTGCCAGCAGCTTACTAGCGGGAGGTCAAGCAGATACGCAGTATTTT. V gene TRBV7-9 combines with J gene TRBJ2-3; 11 positions match TRBD2. This CDR3 region has 16 residues. The junction had 5 bases not matched to a gene; V was cut back by 2 bases and J by 4 bases. CDR1 is SEHNR and CDR2 is FQNEAQ in the germline V gene (reference sequence).

The chain recombines TRBV6-1 with TRBJ2-3; possible D gene TRBD1, 5 bases. This CDR3 is built from 13 residues. V was shortened by 7 bases and J by 9 bases, with 17 bases between the two germline ends. Germline-derived CDR1 and CDR2 are MNHNS and SASEGT. Here the CDR3 DNA reads TGTGCCAGCATTCGTCAATCACCAGGGACGCAGTATTTT. Translating gives CASIRQSPGTQYF.

This clone was counted only a few times. Germline and junction disagree at one end, which may indicate a read error. The chain has TRBV5-1 and TRBJ2-2, with 10 bases lining up with TRBD1. Germline values: CDR1 SGHRS, CDR2 YFSETQ. The CDR3 sequence is 15 residues long. CDR3 DNA sequence: TGCGCCAGCACCTTGACAGGGGGCTATACCGGGGAGCTGTTTTTT. Its translation: CASTLTGGYTGELFF.

A word on this clone: At one of its ends the junction is not consistent with the germline gene, which may arise from a read error. V and J are TRBV4-1 and TRBJ1-6; TRBD1 agrees at 7 bases. This CDR3 comprises 14 residues. Germline CDR1 is MGHRA and CDR2 is YSYEKL. This CDR3 is CASSQEGGLAMVHF. The DNA for the CDR3 is TGTGCCAGCAGCCAAGAAGGGGGCCTCGCGATGGTCCACTTT.

The chain employs TRBV5-1 and TRBJ2-7; D is perhaps TRBD1 (5 bases). Germline-derived CDR1 and CDR2 are SGHRS and YFSETQ. The V and J ends lost 0 bases and 7 bases respectively, with 14 bases between them. The CDR3 sequence is 14 residues long. The CDR3 nucleotides are TGCGCCAGCAGCTTGGAGTACAGGCCCTTGGAGCAGTACTTC. Translation: CASSLEYRPLEQYF.

The rearrangement links TRBV7-3 to TRBJ2-5; D is possibly TRBD2 (5 bases). The J call is in doubt because the DNA end fits TRBJ2-7 better. CDR1 is SGHTA, CDR2 FQGTGA, per germline. The CDR3 is made up of 15 amino acids. DNA for the CDR3: TGTGCCAGCAGCCTCCTCGGAGGCAGCTCCTACGAGCAGTACTTC. Amino acid sequence: CASSLLGGSSYEQYF.

To note about this clone: Mismatch with germline at one junction end may stem from a read error. The gene calls are TRBV7-9 and TRBJ2-7, with 7 bases matching TRBD2. The germline CDR1 and CDR2 sequences are SEHNR and FQNEAQ (reference sequence). CDR3 length: 16 residues. The CDR3: CSSRSPGGEIGGEQYF. CDR3 DNA sequence: TGTTCCAGCAGATCGCCTGGGGGGGAGATTGGAGGAGAGCAGTACTTC.

The chain joins TRBV28 to TRBJ2-7; TRBD2 matches 7 bases. Germline CDR1 and CDR2: MDHEN and SYDVKM. The CDR3 length is 16 residues. Trimming took 5 bases from V and 5 from J; bases not matched to a gene: 15. CDR3 sequence reads: CASSLSREARLDEQYF. The CDR3 coding sequence is TGTGCCAGCAGTCTCTCCCGGGAGGCCCGCCTCGACGAGCAGTACTTC.

The chain employs TRBV7-9 and TRBJ1-4; 10 nucleotides match TRBD1. Germline values: CDR1 SEHNR, CDR2 FQNEAQ (reference sequence). CDR3 length: 15 residues. The ends lost 2 bases at V and 8 bases at J; junction bases unmatched: 5. The DNA of the CDR3 is TGTGCCAGCAGCTTACTCGGGACAGGGGAGGAAAAACTGTTTTTT. Its protein is CASSLLGTGEEKLFF.

The J gene is TRBJ1-6, the V gene TRBV6-5, with 7 bases lining up with TRBD1. CDR3 length: 15 amino acids. Germline V gene sequence: CDR1 MNHEY, CDR2 SVGAGI. V trimming: 6 bases; J trimming: 8 bases; junction bases outside the gene matches: 10. CDR3 bases: TGTGCCAGCAGACGGGACAGCCAGTGGGATTCACCCCTCCACTTT. It yields the protein CASRRDSQWDSPLHF.

This clone has more than one count but fewer than ten. The V call is TRBV5-6, the J call TRBJ1-6; 11 nucleotides line up with TRBD1. Germline V CDR1 and CDR2: SGHDT, YYEEEE. The CDR3 is made up of 16 amino acids. V was clipped by 3 bases and J by 4 bases; unmatched bases: 3. The CDR3 sequence is CASSSRDRGYNSPLHF. The CDR3 DNA is TGTGCCAGCAGCTCCCGGGACAGGGGGTATAATTCACCCCTCCACTTT.

The chain links TRBV25-1 to TRBJ2-3; the match to TRBD2 covers 7 bases. Trimming cost V 4 bases and J 5 bases; bases outside gene matches: 18. From germline, CDR1 is MGHDK and CDR2 SYGVNS. The CDR3 contains 18 residues. The CDR3 loop reads CASSARWGKGTTGDTQYF. The CDR3 DNA sequence: TGTGCCAGCAGTGCCCGATGGGGGAAGGGGACTACGGGAGATACGCAGTATTTT.

This chain connects TRBV25-1 to TRBJ2-5, with D unresolved. Germline V CDR1 and CDR2: MGHDK, SYGVNS. The CDR3 consists of 15 residues. V lost 3 bases, J lost 4 bases, and 15 bases lay in between. CDR3 amino acids: CASSERRQPLETQYF. CDR3 coding DNA: TGTGCCAGCAGTGAGCGGCGGCAGCCTCTAGAGACCCAGTACTTC.

The gene calls are TRBV4-1 and TRBJ1-3; 8 nucleotides agree with TRBD1. V lost 2 bases, J lost 4 bases, and 7 bases stayed unmatched. CDR3 size: 16 residues. CDR1 is MGHRA, CDR2 YSYEKL, per germline. DNA of the CDR3: TGCGCCAGCAGCCAACCGGACAGGGCTAAGGGAAACACCATATATTTT. Translating it yields CASSQPDRAKGNTIYF.

The chain employs TRBV5-1 and TRBJ2-7; D might be TRBD2 (6 bases). This CDR3 has 13 residues. Germline V lookup: CDR1 SGHRS, CDR2 YFSETQ. V lost 2 bases and J lost 6, with 12 bases in between. The CDR3 region is CASSFGGQTEQYF. In DNA, the CDR3 is TGCGCCAGCAGCTTTGGAGGGCAAACCGAGCAGTACTTC.

The chain joins TRBV30 to TRBJ2-5; D is perhaps TRBD2 (5 bases). Germline CDR1 reads GTSNPN; CDR2 reads SVGIG (reference sequence). The germline V and J ends were trimmed by 0 bases and 5 bases, with 16 bases remaining between them. The CDR3 sequence is 15 residues long. The CDR3 loop is CAWSVTSGSRETQYF. DNA of the CDR3: TGTGCCTGGAGTGTAACCTCGGGAAGTCGGGAGACCCAGTACTTC.

V and J are TRBV7-9 and TRBJ2-5, with 7 bases identical to TRBD2. Gene TRBJ2-7 matches the end of the DNA better, so the J call may be wrong. Germline CDR1 is SEHNR and CDR2 is FQNEAQ (reference sequence). This CDR3 contains 14 residues. The CDR3 nucleotides read TGTGCCAGCAGCTTAGAGGGAGGGCCATACGAGCAGTACTTC. This codes for CASSLEGGPYEQYF.

V usage is TRBV1 and J usage is TRBJ2-5; the D call of TRBD2 is as the table states it, not checked on the DNA. The end of the DNA fits TRBJ2-7 better, so the J call may be wrong. TRBV1 represents a pseudogene. The CDR3 runs to 14 residues. In DNA, the CDR3 is TGCACCAGCAGCCAATGGACTGAGTGCTACGAGCAGTACTTC. Translating it yields CTSSQWTECYEQYF.

V gene TRBV5-4 combines with J gene TRBJ1-2, with 8 positions matching TRBD1. CDR3 length: 13 residues. The germline V gene has CDR1 SGHNT and CDR2 YYREEE (reference sequence). The V and J ends lost 5 bases and 7 bases, in that order; junction bases with no gene match: 7. The CDR3 sequence is CASRMDRDAGYTF. The CDR3, as DNA: TGTGCCAGCAGAATGGACAGGGACGCTGGCTACACCTTC.

The rearrangement links TRBV2 to TRBJ1-1; D is undetermined. The V end lost 7 bases, the J end lost 3 bases, and 12 bases lay between the germline ends. The CDR3 contains 13 residues. The V gene's germline CDR1 is SNHLY and CDR2 FYNNEI. This CDR3 is CASMVQAYTEAFF. DNA for the CDR3: TGTGCCAGCATGGTCCAGGCCTACACTGAAGCTTTCTTT.

This clone was detected a few times. The chain has TRBV11-2 and TRBJ1-4; D gene unclear. Trimming removed 5 bases at V and 4 bases at J, with 5 bases between. There are 12 residues in the CDR3. CDR1 and CDR2 from the germline V gene are SGHAT and FQNNGV. CDR3 protein: CASSNNNEKLFF. The DNA of the CDR3 is TGTGCCAGCAGCAATAATAATGAAAAACTGTTTTTT. Complete variable domain (other parts from reference TRBV11-2 and TRBJ1-4): EAGVAQSPRYKIIEKRQSVAFWCNPISGHATLYWYQQILGQGPKLLIQFQNNGVVDDSQLPKDRFSAERLKGVDSTLKIQPAKLEDSAVYLCASSNNNEKLFFGSGTQLSVL.

This chain links TRBV28 with TRBJ2-7; a weak D match, TRBD1 (5 bases). The CDR3 is made up of 14 amino acids. V dropped 7 bases and J dropped 3 bases, with 16 bases sitting between them. The V gene's germline CDR1 is MDHEN and CDR2 SYDVKM. The CDR3 region is CASNQGNPVYEQYF. As DNA, the CDR3 is TGTGCCAGCAATCAGGGAAACCCCGTCTACGAGCAGTACTTC.

This clone appeared once. CDR3 protein: CASSEDRGGREQYF. The CDR3 bases are TGTGCCAGCTCGGAGGACAGGGGAGGACGCGAGCAGTACTTC. The genes are TRBV18 and TRBJ2-7; 9 nucleotides align to TRBD1. The V gene's germline CDR1 is KGHSH and CDR2 LQKENI. This CDR3 has 14 amino acids. The V and J ends lost 6 bases and 6 bases, in that order; junction bases with no gene match: 9.

V gene TRBV30 combines with J gene TRBJ1-1; weak D call: TRBD1 (5 bases). Per the germline V gene, CDR1 is GTSNPN and CDR2 is SVGIG (reference sequence). This CDR3 has 11 amino acids. Trimming shortened V by 6 bases and J by 5 bases, and 10 bases separated the two germline ends. The CDR3 DNA sequence: TGTGCCTGCGGGACTTGGACTGAAGCTTTCTTT. Translation: CACGTWTEAFF.

In nucleotides, the CDR3 is TGTGCCAGCAGCTTAGAGCGGGGACAGAGGCAGTACTTC. This translates into CASSLERGQRQYF. The J gene is TRBJ2-7, the V gene TRBV11-3, with D possibly TRBD1 on 7 matching bases. V lost 0 bases and J lost 9, with 12 bases in between. Germline loops: CDR1 SGHNT, CDR2 YENEEA. The CDR3 loop spans 13 amino acids.

The chain combines TRBV28 with TRBJ2-7, with unresolved D. From germline, CDR1 is MDHEN and CDR2 SYDVKM. The V end was cut by 1 base, the J end by 2 bases, with 9 bases between. CDR3 length: 14 residues. The CDR3 here is CASSLLGVTYEQYF. The CDR3 nucleotides read TGTGCCAGCAGTTTATTGGGCGTGACCTACGAGCAGTACTTC.

The chain employs TRBV5-6 and TRBJ2-1; 9 nucleotides match TRBD2. Looked up from germline, CDR1 is SGHDT and CDR2 is YYEEEE. This CDR3 has 17 amino acids. V lost 0 bases and J lost 6; bases outside the gene matches: 10. The CDR3 nucleotides are TGTGCCAGCAGCTTGGTCAGGGGAGCGGGAGGACTCAATGAGCAGTTCTTC. It is translated as CASSLVRGAGGLNEQFF.

This clone has just a few counts. This chain connects TRBV27 to TRBJ2-1; 8 nucleotides line up with TRBD1. There are 12 residues in the CDR3. Germline CDR1 and CDR2: MNHEY and SMNVEV (reference sequence). V shed 5 bases and J 10 bases; nucleotides not matched to a gene: 4. The CDR3 DNA sequence: TGTGCCAGCAGTGCGACAGGGGCCGAGCAGTTCTTC. Protein product: CASSATGAEQFF.

This clone was observed a few times. V gene TRBV5-1 combines with J gene TRBJ2-3; D is perhaps TRBD2 (6 bases). Germline V gene sequence: CDR1 SGHRS, CDR2 YFSETQ. With 5 bases removed from V and 1 base from J, the gap between germline ends came to 11 bases. The CDR3 totals 14 residues. The CDR3 bases are TGCGCCAGCAGTTGGGGGACTCGCACAGATACGCAGTATTTT. It codes for CASSWGTRTDTQYF.

The chain couples TRBV16 to TRBJ1-1, with D possibly matching TRBD1 (6 bases). Germline V gene lookup returns CDR1 KGHSY and CDR2 FQNENV. V dropped 2 bases and J dropped 4 bases, with 11 bases sitting between them. The CDR3 covers 14 residues. CDR3 DNA sequence: TGTGCCAGCAGCCAAGGACAGCTGGGCACTGAAGCTTTCTTT. It codes for CASSQGQLGTEAFF.